The rows below give T cell receptor beta chains drawn from one sample of a study of CXCR3-negative and CXCR3-positive naive CD8 T cells. TCRdb reworked the 5' RACE reads into one entry per CDR3 protein, no DNA. Its table lists tens of thousands of distinct CDR3 sequences. The specimen sequenced was naive CXCR3+ CD8+ T cells from blood. These TCRs come from a human donor in good health. Some clones in this sample may be carry-over from other donors' samples. The CDR3 runs from the conserved cysteine through the conserved F or W. Fields, in order: V gene, J gene, CDR3 protein.

v_gene: TRBV6-1
j_gene: TRBJ2-7
CDR3aa: CASSAPGGDRGSYEQYF

v_gene: TRBV7-2
j_gene: TRBJ2-3
CDR3aa: CASSLAGRDTQYF

v_gene: TRBV6-6
j_gene: TRBJ1-2
CDR3aa: CASTWDTTRGYTF

v_gene: TRBV7-8
j_gene: TRBJ1-2
CDR3aa: CASSGYGTEPYYYGYTF

v_gene: TRBV20-1
j_gene: TRBJ1-1
CDR3aa: CSARERQGPDTEAFF

v_gene: TRBV15
j_gene: TRBJ2-3
CDR3aa: CATSLPKRSTDTQYF

v_gene: TRBV4-1
j_gene: TRBJ2-1
CDR3aa: CASSQLTASGRPDNEQFF

v_gene: TRBV20-1
j_gene: TRBJ2-7
CDR3aa: CSARSGSRYEQYF

v_gene: TRBV5-4
j_gene: TRBJ2-7
CDR3aa: CASSWDRGLYEQYF

v_gene: TRBV28
j_gene: TRBJ2-3
CDR3aa: CASSSPGTSGGLTDTQYF

v_gene: TRBV7-6
j_gene: TRBJ2-1
CDR3aa: CASSPFSSYNEQFF

v_gene: TRBV29-1
j_gene: TRBJ2-3
CDR3aa: CSVEDLSGDDTQYF

v_gene: TRBV27
j_gene: TRBJ2-1
CDR3aa: CATTPRDSSYNEQFF

v_gene: TRBV3-1
j_gene: TRBJ2-7
CDR3aa: CASSPFDRTSYEQYF

v_gene: TRBV10-3
j_gene: TRBJ2-1
CDR3aa: CATKRVGGSSYNEQFF

v_gene: TRBV6-6
j_gene: TRBJ2-1
CDR3aa: CASSYSTELSYNEQFF

v_gene: TRBV29-1
j_gene: TRBJ2-7
CDR3aa: CSVSRESGAYEQYF

v_gene: TRBV5-1
j_gene: TRBJ2-3
CDR3aa: CASSLEAVGYSTDTQYF

v_gene: TRBV7-3
j_gene: TRBJ2-2
CDR3aa: CASSFTGGTGELFF

v_gene: TRBV12-5
j_gene: TRBJ2-1
CDR3aa: CASGLQGNEQFF

v_gene: TRBV20-1
j_gene: TRBJ2-5
CDR3aa: CSARKRGLATQYF

v_gene: TRBV9
j_gene: TRBJ2-1
CDR3aa: CASSAHPDEQLF

v_gene: TRBV7-6
j_gene: TRBJ2-6
CDR3aa: CASSPEATSGANVLTF

v_gene: TRBV29-1
j_gene: TRBJ2-3
CDR3aa: CSVVGGTDTQYF

v_gene: TRBV19
j_gene: TRBJ2-5
CDR3aa: CALGGWGSQETQYF

v_gene: TRBV4-1
j_gene: TRBJ2-1
CDR3aa: CASSQGPSEQFF

v_gene: TRBV2
j_gene: TRBJ2-2
CDR3aa: CASNPGQGNTGELFF

v_gene: TRBV5-1
j_gene: TRBJ2-3
CDR3aa: CASSLGMSGVITDTQYF

v_gene: TRBV29-1
j_gene: TRBJ1-1
CDR3aa: CSVGQGKTEAFF

v_gene: TRBV28
j_gene: TRBJ1-3
CDR3aa: CASSYSRGNTIYF

v_gene: TRBV20-1
j_gene: TRBJ2-1
CDR3aa: CRVTSGSLYNEQFF

v_gene: TRBV28
j_gene: TRBJ1-3
CDR3aa: CASSLDLLGNTIYF

v_gene: TRBV12-5
j_gene: TRBJ1-4
CDR3aa: CASGYQVRDGERNEKLFF

v_gene: TRBV9
j_gene: TRBJ2-7
CDR3aa: CASSVRGDTNYEQYF

v_gene: TRBV12-3/TRBV12-4
j_gene: TRBJ2-3
CDR3aa: CASSRGPHGGPNTDTQYF

v_gene: TRBV28
j_gene: TRBJ2-1
CDR3aa: CASSSNRGLYNEQFF

v_gene: TRBV12-3/TRBV12-4
j_gene: TRBJ1-2
CDR3aa: CASSPPGTGYGYTF

v_gene: TRBV10-2
j_gene: TRBJ2-5
CDR3aa: CASSARVEGTQYF

v_gene: TRBV7-6
j_gene: TRBJ2-7
CDR3aa: CASSLGPTGDEQYF

v_gene: TRBV20-1
j_gene: TRBJ2-7
CDR3aa: CSARGSGAIPGQYF

v_gene: TRBV12-3/TRBV12-4
j_gene: TRBJ1-3
CDR3aa: CASTEDSSGNTIYF

v_gene: TRBV7-9
j_gene: TRBJ2-3
CDR3aa: CASSPNLGTDSDTQYF

v_gene: TRBV3-1
j_gene: TRBJ2-7
CDR3aa: CASSPGQGIYEQYF

v_gene: TRBV28
j_gene: TRBJ2-1
CDR3aa: CASYRPGDRGRDEQFF

v_gene: TRBV28
j_gene: TRBJ2-4
CDR3aa: CASSHGAGGSKNIQYF

v_gene: TRBV5-6
j_gene: TRBJ2-5
CDR3aa: CASSADRETQYF

v_gene: TRBV6-1
j_gene: TRBJ1-1
CDR3aa: CASRDAGAEAFF

v_gene: TRBV28
j_gene: TRBJ2-7
CDR3aa: CASSSISGGGYEQYF

v_gene: TRBV5-1
j_gene: TRBJ1-1
CDR3aa: CASSPGQDWNTEAFF

v_gene: TRBV19
j_gene: TRBJ2-7
CDR3aa: CASSFGDSSYEQYF